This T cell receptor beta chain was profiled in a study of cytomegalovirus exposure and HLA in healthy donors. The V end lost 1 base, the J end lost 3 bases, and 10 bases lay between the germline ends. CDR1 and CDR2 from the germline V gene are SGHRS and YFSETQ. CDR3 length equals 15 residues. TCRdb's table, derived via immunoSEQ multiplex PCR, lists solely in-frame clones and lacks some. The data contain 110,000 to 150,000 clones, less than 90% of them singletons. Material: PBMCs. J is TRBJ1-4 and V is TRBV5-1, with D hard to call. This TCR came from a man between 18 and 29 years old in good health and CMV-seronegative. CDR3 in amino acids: CASSLLEIPNEKLFF. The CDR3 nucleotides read TGCGCCAGCAGCTTGTTAGAGATACCTAATGAAAAACTGTTTTTT.